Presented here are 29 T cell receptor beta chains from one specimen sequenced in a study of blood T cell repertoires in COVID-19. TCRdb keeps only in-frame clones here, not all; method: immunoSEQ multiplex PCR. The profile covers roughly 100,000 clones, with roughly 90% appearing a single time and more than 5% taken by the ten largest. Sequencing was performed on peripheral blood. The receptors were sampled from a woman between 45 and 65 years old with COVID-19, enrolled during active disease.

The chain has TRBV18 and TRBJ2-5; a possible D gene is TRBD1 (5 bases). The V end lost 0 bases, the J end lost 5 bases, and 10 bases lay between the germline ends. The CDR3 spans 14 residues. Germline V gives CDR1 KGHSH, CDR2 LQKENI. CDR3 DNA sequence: TGTGCCAGCTCACCACCGGGGCTCGTGGAGACCCAGTACTTC. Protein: CASSPPGLVETQYF.

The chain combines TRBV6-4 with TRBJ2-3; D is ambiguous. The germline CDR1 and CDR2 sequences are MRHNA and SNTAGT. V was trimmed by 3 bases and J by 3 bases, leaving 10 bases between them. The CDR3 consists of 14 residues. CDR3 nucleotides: TGTGCCAGCAGTGAGAACAGCCAAACAGATACGCAGTATTTT. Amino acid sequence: CASSENSQTDTQYF.

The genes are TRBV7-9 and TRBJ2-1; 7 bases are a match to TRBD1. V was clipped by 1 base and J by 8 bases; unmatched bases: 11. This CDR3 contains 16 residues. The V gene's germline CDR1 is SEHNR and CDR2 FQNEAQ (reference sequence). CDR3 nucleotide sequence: TGTGCCAGCAGCTTAGTAGGGACAGCAACACCCCATGAGCAGTTCTTC. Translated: CASSLVGTATPHEQFF.

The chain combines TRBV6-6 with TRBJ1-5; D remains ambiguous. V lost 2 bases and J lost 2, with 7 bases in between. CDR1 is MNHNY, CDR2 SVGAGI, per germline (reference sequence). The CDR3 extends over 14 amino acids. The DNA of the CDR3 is TGTGCCAGCAGTTACGCGGAGGGCAATCAGCCCCAGCATTTT. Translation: CASSYAEGNQPQHF.

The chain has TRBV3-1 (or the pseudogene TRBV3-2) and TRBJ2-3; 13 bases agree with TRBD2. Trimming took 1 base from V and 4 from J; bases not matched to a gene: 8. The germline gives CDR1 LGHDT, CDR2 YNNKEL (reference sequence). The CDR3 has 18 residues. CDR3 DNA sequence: TGTGCCAGCAGCCAAGCCACTAGCGGGGGGGGTAGATCAGATACGCAGTATTTT. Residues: CASSQATSGGGRSDTQYF.

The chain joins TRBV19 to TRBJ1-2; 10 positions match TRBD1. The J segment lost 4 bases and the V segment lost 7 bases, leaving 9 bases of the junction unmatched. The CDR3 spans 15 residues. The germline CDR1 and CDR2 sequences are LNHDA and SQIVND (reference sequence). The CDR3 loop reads CASTSRDRGGYGYTF. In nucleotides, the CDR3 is TGTGCCAGTACCTCGCGGGACAGGGGAGGCTATGGCTACACCTTC.

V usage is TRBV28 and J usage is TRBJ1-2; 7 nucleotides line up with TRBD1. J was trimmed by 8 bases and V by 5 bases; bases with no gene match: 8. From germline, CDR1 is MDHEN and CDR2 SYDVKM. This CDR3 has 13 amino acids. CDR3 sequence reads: CASSNTGVGGYTF. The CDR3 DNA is TGTGCCAGCAGTAATACAGGGGTAGGGGGCTACACCTTC.

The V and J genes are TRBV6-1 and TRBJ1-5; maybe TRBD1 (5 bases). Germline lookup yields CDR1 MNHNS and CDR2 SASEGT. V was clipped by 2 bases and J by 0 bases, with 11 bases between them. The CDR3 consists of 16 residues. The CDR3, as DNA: TGTGCCAGCAGTGAATGGGGGGACTATAGCAATCAGCCCCAGCATTTT. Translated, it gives CASSEWGDYSNQPQHF.

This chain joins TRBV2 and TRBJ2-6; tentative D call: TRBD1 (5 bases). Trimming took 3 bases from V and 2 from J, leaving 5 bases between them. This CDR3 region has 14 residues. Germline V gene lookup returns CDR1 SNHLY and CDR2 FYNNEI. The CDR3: CASSDRAGANVLTF. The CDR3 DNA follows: TGTGCCAGCAGTGACAGGGCTGGGGCCAACGTCCTGACTTTC.

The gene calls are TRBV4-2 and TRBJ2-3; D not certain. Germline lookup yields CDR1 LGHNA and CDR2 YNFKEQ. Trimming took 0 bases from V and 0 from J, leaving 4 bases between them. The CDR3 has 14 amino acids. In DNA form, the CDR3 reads TGTGCCAGCAGCCAAGACCTCAGCACAGATACGCAGTATTTT. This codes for CASSQDLSTDTQYF.

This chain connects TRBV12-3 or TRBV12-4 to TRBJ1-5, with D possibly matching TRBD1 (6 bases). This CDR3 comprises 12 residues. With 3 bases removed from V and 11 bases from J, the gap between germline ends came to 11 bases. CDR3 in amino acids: CASSLKAGAQHF. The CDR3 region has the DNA TGTGCCAGCAGTTTGAAGGCAGGGGCCCAGCATTTT.

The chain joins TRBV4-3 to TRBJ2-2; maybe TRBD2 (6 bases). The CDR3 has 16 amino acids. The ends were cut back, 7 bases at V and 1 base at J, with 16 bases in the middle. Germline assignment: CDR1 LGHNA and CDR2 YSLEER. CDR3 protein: CASTGFVGGNTGELFF. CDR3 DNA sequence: TGCGCCAGCACCGGATTTGTCGGGGGGAACACCGGGGAGCTGTTTTTT.

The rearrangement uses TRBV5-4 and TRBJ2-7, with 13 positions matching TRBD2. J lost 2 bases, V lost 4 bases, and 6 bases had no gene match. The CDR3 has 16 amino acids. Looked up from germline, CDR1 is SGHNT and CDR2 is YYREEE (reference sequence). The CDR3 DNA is TGTGCCAGCAGCCCGACTAGCGGGGGGCTTACCTACGAGCAGTACTTC. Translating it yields CASSPTSGGLTYEQYF.

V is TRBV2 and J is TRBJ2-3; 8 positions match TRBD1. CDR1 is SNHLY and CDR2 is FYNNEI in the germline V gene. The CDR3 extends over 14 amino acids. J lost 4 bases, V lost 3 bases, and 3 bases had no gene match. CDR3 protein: CASSDRGRADTQYF. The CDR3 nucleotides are TGTGCCAGCAGTGACAGGGGGCGTGCAGATACGCAGTATTTT.

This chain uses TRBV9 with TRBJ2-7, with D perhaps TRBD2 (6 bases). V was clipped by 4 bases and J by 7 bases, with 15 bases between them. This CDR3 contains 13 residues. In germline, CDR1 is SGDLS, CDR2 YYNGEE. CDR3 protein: CASSLGEVVEQYF. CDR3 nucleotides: TGTGCCAGCAGCCTTGGGGAGGTGGTGGAGCAGTACTTC.

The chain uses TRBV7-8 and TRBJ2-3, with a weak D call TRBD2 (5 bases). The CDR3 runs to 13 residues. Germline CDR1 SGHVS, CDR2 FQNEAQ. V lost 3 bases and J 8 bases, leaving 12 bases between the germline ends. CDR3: CASSLADSTTQYF. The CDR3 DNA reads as TGTGCCAGCAGCTTGGCGGACTCAACTACGCAGTATTTT.

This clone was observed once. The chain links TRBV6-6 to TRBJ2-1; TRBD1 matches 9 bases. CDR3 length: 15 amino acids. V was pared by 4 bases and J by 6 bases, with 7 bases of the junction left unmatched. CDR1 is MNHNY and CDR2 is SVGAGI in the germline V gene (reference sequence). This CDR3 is CASSCPDRGVNEQFF. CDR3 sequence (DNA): TGTGCCAGCAGTTGCCCGGACAGGGGTGTCAATGAGCAGTTCTTC.

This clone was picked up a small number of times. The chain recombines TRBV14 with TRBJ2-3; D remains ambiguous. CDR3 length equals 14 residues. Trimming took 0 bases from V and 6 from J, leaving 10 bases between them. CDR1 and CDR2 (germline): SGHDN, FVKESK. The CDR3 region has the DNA TGTGCCAGCAGCCAAGAACTCCCCCGGGATACGCAGTATTTT. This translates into CASSQELPRDTQYF.

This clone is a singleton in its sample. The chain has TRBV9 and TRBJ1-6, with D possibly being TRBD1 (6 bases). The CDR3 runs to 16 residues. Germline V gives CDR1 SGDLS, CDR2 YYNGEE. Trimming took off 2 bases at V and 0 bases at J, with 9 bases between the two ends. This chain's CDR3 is CASSVGQSSYNSPLHF. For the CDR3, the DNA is TGTGCCAGCAGCGTTGGACAGAGCTCCTATAATTCACCCCTCCACTTT.

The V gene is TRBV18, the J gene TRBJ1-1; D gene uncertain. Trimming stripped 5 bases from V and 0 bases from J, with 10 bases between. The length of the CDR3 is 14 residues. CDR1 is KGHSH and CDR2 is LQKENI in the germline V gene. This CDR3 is CASSSLSLNTEAFF. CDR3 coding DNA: TGTGCCAGCTCATCACTATCTTTGAACACTGAAGCTTTCTTT.

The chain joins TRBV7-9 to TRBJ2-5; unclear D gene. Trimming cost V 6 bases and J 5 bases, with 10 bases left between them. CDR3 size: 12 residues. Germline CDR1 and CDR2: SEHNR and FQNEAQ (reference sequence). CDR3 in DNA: TGTGCCAGCAGTCTAGGTTTGGAGACCCAGTACTTC. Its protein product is CASSLGLETQYF. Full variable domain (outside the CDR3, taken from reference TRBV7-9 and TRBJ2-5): DTGVSQNPRHKITKRGQNVTFRCDPISEHNRLYWYRQTLGQGPEFLTYFQNEAQLEKSRLLSDRFSAERPKGSFSTLEIQRTEQGDSAMYLCASSLGLETQYFGPGTRLLVL.

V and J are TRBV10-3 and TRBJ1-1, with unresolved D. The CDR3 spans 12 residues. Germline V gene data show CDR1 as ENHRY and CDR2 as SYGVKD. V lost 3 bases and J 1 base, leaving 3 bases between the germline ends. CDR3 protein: CAISDQNTEAFF. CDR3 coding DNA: TGTGCCATCAGTGACCAGAACACTGAAGCTTTCTTT.

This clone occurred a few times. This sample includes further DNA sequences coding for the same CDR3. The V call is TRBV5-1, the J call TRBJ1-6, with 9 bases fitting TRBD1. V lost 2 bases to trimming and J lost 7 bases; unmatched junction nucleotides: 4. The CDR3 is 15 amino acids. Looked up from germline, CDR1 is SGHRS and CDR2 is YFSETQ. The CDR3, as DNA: TGCGCCAGCAGCTTAGGGACAGGGCCAAATTCACCCCTCCACTTT. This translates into CASSLGTGPNSPLHF.

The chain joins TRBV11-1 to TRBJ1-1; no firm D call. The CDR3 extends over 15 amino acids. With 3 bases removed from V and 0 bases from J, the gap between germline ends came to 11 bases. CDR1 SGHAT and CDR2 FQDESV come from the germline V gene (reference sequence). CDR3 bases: TGTGCCAGCAGCTTTTTGTGGCAGATGAACACTGAAGCTTTCTTT. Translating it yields CASSFLWQMNTEAFF.

Here the CDR3 reads CASSEGLADLTDTQYF. The CDR3 DNA reads as TGTGCCAGCAGCGAGGGACTAGCAGACCTCACAGATACGCAGTATTTT. V gene TRBV11-3 combines with J gene TRBJ2-3; TRBD2 matches at 9 bases. Germline CDR1 SGHNT, CDR2 YENEEA. The V and J ends lost 5 bases and 2 bases, in that order; junction bases with no gene match: 8. The CDR3 consists of 16 residues.

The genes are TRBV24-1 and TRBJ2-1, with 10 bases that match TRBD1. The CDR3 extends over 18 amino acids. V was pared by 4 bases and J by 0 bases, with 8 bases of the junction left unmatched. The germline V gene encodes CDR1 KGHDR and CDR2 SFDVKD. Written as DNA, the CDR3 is TGTGCCACCAGTGAAACTCCGGGACAGGGGTTCTCCTACAATGAGCAGTTCTTC. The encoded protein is CATSETPGQGFSYNEQFF.

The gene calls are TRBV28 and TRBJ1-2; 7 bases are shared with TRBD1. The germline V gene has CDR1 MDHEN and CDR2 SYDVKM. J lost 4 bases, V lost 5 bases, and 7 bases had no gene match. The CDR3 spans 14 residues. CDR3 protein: CASSPGGPFYGYTF. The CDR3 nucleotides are TGTGCCAGCAGTCCAGGGGGACCTTTCTATGGCTACACCTTC.

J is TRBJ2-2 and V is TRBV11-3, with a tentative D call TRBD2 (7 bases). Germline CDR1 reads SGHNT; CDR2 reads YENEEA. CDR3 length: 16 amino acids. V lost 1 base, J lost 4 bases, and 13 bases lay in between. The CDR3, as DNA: TGTGCCAGCAGCTTAGCTGCGGGGGCCATCACCGGGGAGCTGTTTTTT. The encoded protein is CASSLAAGAITGELFF.

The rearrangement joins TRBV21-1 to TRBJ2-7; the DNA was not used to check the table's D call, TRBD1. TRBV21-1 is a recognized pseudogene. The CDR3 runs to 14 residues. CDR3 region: CASIPGQISYEQYF. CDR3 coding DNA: TGTGCCAGCATCCCGGGACAGATCTCCTACGAGCAGTACTTC.